This TCR beta chain emerged from a study of blood T cell repertoires in COVID-19 (TCRdb year 2020). For the wider study: Samples from collaborators originated in the United States, Italy and Spain and spanned both the acute and convalescent phases of COVID-19. The material from the prospective study consisted of cDNA or gDNA derived from T cells, B-cell-depleted T cells, or PBMCs. Deeply sampled blood TCRbeta repertoires from subjects exposed to, actively infected with, or recovered from COVID-19 were included in the dataset. A freely available public database, intended as a resource for researchers studying the immune response to SARS-CoV-2, is where the repertoires were released. Samples were obtained from the ongoing ImmuneRACE study (first 160 participants) and from approximately 1,200 subjects provided by 6 global collaborators. Sample metadata almost always included a de-identified subject ID, COVID-19 status, age in years and sex. Where HLA class I and class II types were available, the types were taken from metadata supplied by the sample provider, not from assay-based typing.

Details on this clone: No antigen is known for it. No much larger clone is present one base from it, and per-base qualities are unavailable.

What the study reported, not specific to this receptor: The amount of clinical and demographic metadata varied by source and participant and was provided uncurated.

The immunoSEQ Assay, a bias-controlled multiplex PCR, was used to amplify TCRbeta CDR3 regions from genomic DNA. The paper's data handling went like this. Nucleated cell counts per sample were estimated from amplification of reference gene primers within the assay. Sequence reads were collapsed and filtered to measure the absolute abundance of every unique TCRbeta CDR3 rearrangement. For each sample, productive Simpson clonality was calculated as the square root of Simpson's diversity index over productive rearrangements. Sourced from immuneACCESS, this table was stored by TCRdb with only in-frame sequences that have V and J called. A share of the clones is absent; for the studies checked, an unresolved V gene accounts for under half, and the remainder has no known explanation. V, J and clone size derive from that table, while D and trimming were established from the DNA sequence. This sample gives about 130,000 clones in total; about 86% of them show up just once. The biggest ten clones account for approximately 3% of the sample.

In the germline V gene, CDR1 corresponds to SGHTA and CDR2 to FQGNSA. Inclusive of the bounding cysteine and phenylalanine, the CDR3 is 15 residues long. Only the CDR3 portion is preserved as DNA: 45 bases, with reading frame beginning at the first base. Trimming leaves V shorter by 4 bases and J shorter by 0 bases, with the junction holding 4 bases beyond the gene matches. Whole blood was collected in K2EDTA tubes by collaborating institutions according to the institutions' own protocols. Collaborator samples were shipped for TCRbeta analysis as frozen whole blood, isolated PBMCs, or DNA extracted from either sample type.

This receptor was obtained from an elderly woman with acute or convalescent COVID-19. Sequenced sample: peripheral blood. The rearranged segments are TRBV7-2 and TRBJ2-3; the junction holds 7 bases that match TRBD2. The CDR3 is CASSWTSRSTDTQYF. The DNA sequence follows: TGTGCCAGCAGCTGGACTAGTCGGAGCACAGATACGCAGTATTTT.